A single sample gave rise to the 9 T cell receptor beta chains below, sequenced in a study of CD8+ T cells in alopecia areata. The authors extracted RNA and reverse transcribed it into cDNA as the sequencing template. Profiled with immunoSEQ multiplex PCR; TCRdb holds only in-frame clones, not every one. The top ten clones hold approximately 3.9% of a sample with more than 12,000 clones, 45% to 65% of them seen once. For roughly five patients taking part in the biomarker study, CD4+ cells were further sorted into CD25+CD127- cells. Sequences were obtained from CD4+ Tregs sorted from blood. Receptors were obtained from a human donor with alopecia areata.

This clone was detected only a few times. The chain is built from TRBV4-2 and TRBJ1-2, with D unclear. The CDR3 has 14 residues. The V gene's germline CDR1 is LGHNA and CDR2 YNFKEQ. Trimming stripped 4 bases from V and 4 bases from J, with 13 bases between. CDR3 residues: CASSPSAAFYGYTF. CDR3 nucleotides: TGTGCCAGCAGCCCGAGCGCGGCCTTCTATGGCTACACCTTC.

The gene calls are TRBV28 and TRBJ2-1; the D gene could be TRBD1 or TRBD2 (5 bases each). CDR1 MDHEN and CDR2 SYDVKM come from the germline V gene. This CDR3 has 10 residues. Trimming took 5 bases from V and 11 from J, leaving 7 bases between them. CDR3 amino acids: CASSKGQQFF. The CDR3, as DNA: TGTGCCAGCAGTAAGGGACAGCAGTTCTTC.

The chain uses TRBV19 and TRBJ1-5; D call uncertain. Trimming pared 2 bases from V and 0 bases from J, leaving 11 bases between. This CDR3 is built from 16 residues. Germline CDR1 is LNHDA and CDR2 is SQIVND (reference sequence). The CDR3 sequence is CASSILGRISNQPQHF. CDR3 sequence (DNA): TGTGCCAGTAGTATACTAGGCAGGATTAGCAATCAGCCCCAGCATTTT.

This clone has more than one count but fewer than ten. The chain recombines TRBV7-9 with TRBJ1-1; the D gene is possibly TRBD1 (5 bases). The V gene lost 1 base and the J gene lost 13 bases, with 16 bases spanning the gap. Per the germline V gene, CDR1 is SEHNR and CDR2 is FQNEAQ (reference sequence). CDR3 size: 13 residues. For the CDR3, the DNA is TGTGCCAGCAGCTTAGGGGGCCAGAAGTCGGGTTTCTTT. Protein sequence: CASSLGGQKSGFF.

By share, this clone counts as medium-sized (0.01 to 0.1%). The CDR3 DNA is TGTGCCAGTAAGCAATGGCTGAACACTGAAGCTTTCTTT. It codes for CASKQWLNTEAFF. The chain has TRBV19 and TRBJ1-1; D not resolved. The CDR3 has 13 residues. Trimming took 7 bases from V and 0 from J, leaving 9 bases between them. Germline CDR1 LNHDA, CDR2 SQIVND (reference sequence). Looking up the rest from reference TRBV19 and TRBJ1-1 gives the full variable domain: DGGITQSPKYLFRKEGQNVTLSCEQNLNHDAMYWYRQDPGQGLRLIYYSQIVNDFQKGDIAEGYSVSREKKESFPLTVTSAQKNPTAFYLCASKQWLNTEAFFGQGTRLTVV.

The J gene is TRBJ1-1, the V gene TRBV27; possible D gene TRBD1, 5 bases. The CDR3 covers 17 residues. The germline V gene encodes CDR1 MNHEY and CDR2 SMNVEV (reference sequence). V was trimmed by 6 bases and J by 0 bases, leaving 20 bases between them. The CDR3 sequence is CASSPWRAGGLNTEAFF. The CDR3 bases are TGTGCCAGCAGCCCGTGGCGGGCGGGGGGTTTGAACACTGAAGCTTTCTTT.

The genes are TRBV5-1 and TRBJ2-1; possible D gene TRBD2, 5 bases. Germline V CDR1 and CDR2: SGHRS, YFSETQ. The V and J ends lost 7 bases and 12 bases respectively, with 20 bases between them. The CDR3 is 13 residues long. The CDR3 protein is CASRQDPGIGQFF. For the CDR3, the DNA is TGCGCCAGCCGCCAGGACCCGGGGATCGGGCAGTTCTTC.

The chain has TRBV28 and TRBJ2-7, with 7 bases lining up with TRBD1. This CDR3 spans 15 amino acids. Germline CDR1 and CDR2: MDHEN and SYDVKM. Trimming at V came to 3 bases and at J to 3 bases, leaving 8 bases not matched to a gene. The CDR3 reads CASSFNKDRIYEQYF. CDR3 nucleotide sequence: TGTGCCAGCAGTTTTAATAAGGACAGGATCTACGAGCAGTACTTC.

The chain couples TRBV7-2 to TRBJ1-4; 7 bases map to TRBD1. V gave up 2 bases and J gave up 7 bases; unmatched junction bases: 7. The CDR3 has 15 residues. The germline V gene has CDR1 SGHTA and CDR2 FQGNSA. The CDR3 loop is CASSLNRGAPEKLFF. In nucleotides, the CDR3 is TGTGCCAGCAGCTTAAACAGGGGCGCACCTGAAAAACTGTTTTTT. The full variable domain, its missing parts supplied by reference TRBV7-2 and TRBJ1-4, is GAGVSQSPSNKVTEKGKDVELRCDPISGHTALYWYRQSLGQGLEFLIYFQGNSAPDKSGLPSDRFSAERTGGSVSTLTIQRTQQEDSAVYLCASSLNRGAPEKLFFGSGTQLSVL.